This record covers a single TCR beta chain. At one of its ends the junction is not consistent with the germline gene, which may arise from a read error. The data stem from a study of blood T cell repertoires in COVID-19. CDR1 and CDR2 from the germline V gene are MDHEN and SYDVKM. The CDR3 has 11 amino acids. Sequencing was performed with immunoSEQ multiplex PCR; in TCRdb, only in-frame clones are kept and a portion is missing. The repertoire holds about 210,000 clones, with roughly 84% as singletons. The V gene is TRBV28, the J gene TRBJ1-1; D is possibly TRBD1 (5 bases). The sequenced sample was peripheral blood. This receptor was taken from a woman older than 75 with COVID-19, enrolled during active disease. The CDR3 loop is CASSLDTGRSF. DNA of the CDR3: TGTGCCAGCAGTTTGGACACCGGCCGTTCTTTT.